A single sample is the source of the 21 T cell receptor beta chains below, sequenced in a study of blood T cells in healthy people across ages. Through a sample-barcoded 5' primer and a J-beta primer mix, a second PCR was run for about 6 to 11 cycles. Using its own MiXCR run on the 5' RACE reads, TCRdb lists one record per CDR3 protein. The sample lists 600,000 to 850,000 distinct CDR3 sequences; 43% were seen once. Sequencing was carried out using blood. The receptor set was obtained from a woman aged 55-69 years in good health.

The chain joins TRBV9 to TRBJ1-2; 10 nucleotides line up with TRBD1. Germline CDR1 and CDR2: SGDLS and YYNGEE. V shed 3 bases, J shed 4 bases, and the junction held 6 bases outside the gene matches. The CDR3 runs to 15 residues. The chain's CDR3 is CASSAGTGEGYGYTF. For the CDR3, the DNA is TGTGCCAGCAGCGCCGGGACAGGGGAGGGCTATGGCTACACCTTC.

The rearrangement uses TRBV7-9 and TRBJ1-2, with 7 positions matching TRBD1. This CDR3 region has 14 residues. V was clipped by 4 bases and J by 8 bases; unmatched bases: 10. CDR1 is SEHNR, CDR2 FQNEAQ, per germline (reference sequence). The CDR3 sequence is CASSSGTALYGYTF. In DNA form, the CDR3 reads TGTGCCAGCAGCTCCGGGACAGCCCTATACGGCTACACCTTC.

The rearrangement joins TRBV20-1 to TRBJ2-1; TRBD2 might be the D (6 bases). This CDR3 spans 13 amino acids. Per germline, CDR1 DFQATT and CDR2 SNEGSKA (reference sequence). Trimming stripped 6 bases from V and 8 bases from J, with 17 bases between. This CDR3 is CSATGREGHEQFF. CDR3 DNA sequence: TGCAGTGCCACCGGGAGAGAGGGGCATGAGCAGTTCTTC.

CDR3 amino acids: CASSSGTSVITPTYEQYF. The CDR3 DNA sequence: TGTGCCAGCAGCTCCGGGACTAGCGTTATTACGCCAACCTACGAGCAGTACTTC. V and J are TRBV11-2 and TRBJ2-7; TRBD2 aligns across 10 bases. CDR1 and CDR2 from the germline V gene are SGHAT and FQNNGV. The CDR3 length is 18 residues. J was trimmed by 2 bases and V by 4 bases; bases with no gene match: 14.

This chain joins TRBV3-1 and TRBJ1-2; no clear D gene. V lost 2 bases and J lost 4, with 11 bases in between. This CDR3 has 14 amino acids. Germline V gene lookup returns CDR1 LGHDT and CDR2 YNNKEL (reference sequence). CDR3 nucleotides: TGTGCCAGCAGCCAAATCGCGGGAACCTATGGCTACACCTTC. Encoded protein: CASSQIAGTYGYTF. The full variable domain, rest sourced from reference TRBV3-1 and TRBJ1-2, is DTAVSQTPKYLVTQMGNDKSIKCEQNLGHDTMYWYKQDSKKFLKIMFSYNNKELIINETVPNRFSPKSPDKAHLNLHINSLELGDSAVYFCASSQIAGTYGYTFGSGTRLTVV.

This clonotype was picked up many times. J is TRBJ1-5 and V is TRBV29-1; D is possibly TRBD1 (6 bases). The germline CDR1 and CDR2 sequences are SQVTM and ANQGSEA. This CDR3 comprises 13 residues. V dropped 4 bases and J dropped 7 bases, with 14 bases sitting between them. The CDR3 sequence is CSVGTGWGQPQHF. The CDR3 DNA reads TGCAGCGTTGGCACAGGGTGGGGACAGCCCCAGCATTTT.

The chain couples TRBV6-7 to TRBJ2-5; D ambiguous. TRBV6-7 is given ORF status, its function remaining uncertain. There are 14 residues in the CDR3. V was pared by 5 bases and J by 5 bases, with 15 bases between. CDR3 sequence (DNA): TGTGCCAGCAGTACCTGTCCACGAAGGGAGACCCAGTACTTC. This codes for CASSTCPRRETQYF.

V gene TRBV4-1 combines with J gene TRBJ2-7; D unresolved. V lost 1 base and J 5 bases, leaving 15 bases between the germline ends. CDR3 length equals 15 residues. The V gene's germline CDR1 is MGHRA and CDR2 YSYEKL. The DNA of the CDR3 is TGCGCCAGCAGCCAAGCTGAGCGACGATTCAACGAGCAGTACTTC. It codes for CASSQAERRFNEQYF.

In the case of this clonotype: One end of the junction fails to match germline, which may point to a read error. This chain connects TRBV27 to TRBJ2-1; 9 nucleotides align to TRBD1. Germline assignment: CDR1 MNHEY and CDR2 SMNVEV (reference sequence). CDR3 length: 16 amino acids. DNA for the CDR3: TGTGCCAGCAGTAACAGGGGGCCCATTACCTACAGTGAGCAGTTCTTC. Its protein product is CASSNRGPITYSEQFF.

The chain carries TRBV27 and TRBJ1-2, with D possibly being TRBD1 (6 bases). In germline, CDR1 is MNHEY, CDR2 SMNVEV (reference sequence). The V end was cut by 8 bases, the J end by 13 bases, with 26 bases between. The CDR3 length is 14 residues. CDR3 coding DNA: TGTGCCAGCTTCCCCGGGGGGGCTCCAGCCCACGGCACCTTC. Translated: CASFPGGAPAHGTF.

This clonotype has only a few counts. V and J are TRBV20-1 and TRBJ2-7, with 9 nucleotides matching TRBD2. Per the germline V gene, CDR1 is DFQATT and CDR2 is SNEGSKA (reference sequence). CDR3 length: 14 amino acids. V lost 1 base, J lost 6 bases, and 7 bases stayed unmatched. CDR3 region: CSARVAGGLPEQYF. The CDR3, as DNA: TGCAGTGCTAGAGTGGCGGGGGGGCTTCCCGAGCAGTACTTC.

This clonotype was recorded at least ten times. The chain joins TRBV12-3 or TRBV12-4 to TRBJ2-7; 7 positions agree with TRBD1. CDR3 length equals 14 residues. The V segment lost 6 bases and the J segment 2 bases; nucleotides outside the gene matches: 7. The CDR3 bases are TGTGCCAGCAGCCTCCCCGGGACAGCCTACGAGCAGTACTTC. Amino acid sequence: CASSLPGTAYEQYF.

V is TRBV6-5 and J is TRBJ1-2; possible D gene TRBD1, 5 bases. There are 13 residues in the CDR3. The V and J ends lost 6 bases and 6 bases respectively, with 14 bases between them. The V gene's germline CDR1 is MNHEY and CDR2 SVGAGI. The CDR3 DNA is TGTGCCAGCAGACAAAGGGACTACGATGGCTACACCTTC. Translation gives CASRQRDYDGYTF.

This clonotype was counted ten times or more. The genes are TRBV7-6 and TRBJ2-5; D is ambiguous. CDR1 SGHVS and CDR2 FNYEAQ come from the germline V gene. The CDR3 extends over 13 amino acids. V was shortened by 5 bases and J by 1 base, with 8 bases between the two germline ends. CDR3 region: CASSRLPQETQYF. The CDR3, as DNA: TGTGCCAGCAGCCGCCTACCCCAAGAGACCCAGTACTTC.

This clonotype was counted at least ten times. This chain joins TRBV12-3 or TRBV12-4 and TRBJ2-6; D is ambiguous. CDR3 length: 14 residues. The CDR3 loop is CVCGTRRSANVLTF. CDR3 DNA: TGTGTGTGTGGAACCCGCCGGTCGGCCAACGTCCTGACTTTC.

The gene calls are TRBV5-1 and TRBJ1-3, with 7 bases identical to TRBD1. The CDR3 has 16 residues. Trimming removed 3 bases from V and 3 bases from J; junction bases left unmatched: 9. Germline CDR1 and CDR2: SGHRS and YFSETQ. The CDR3 sequence is CASSSDREGVGNTIYF. The CDR3 coding sequence is TGCGCCAGCAGCTCAGACAGGGAGGGCGTTGGAAACACCATATATTTT.

This clonotype was counted only a few times. V and J are TRBV7-6 and TRBJ2-7; D is perhaps TRBD1 (5 bases). The CDR3 sequence is 16 residues long. CDR1 SGHVS and CDR2 FNYEAQ come from the germline V gene. V was cut by 4 bases and J by 0 bases, with 16 bases left in between. CDR3 protein: CASSSRTGDDSYEQYF. The CDR3 nucleotides read TGTGCCAGCAGCTCAAGAACAGGAGATGACTCCTACGAGCAGTACTTC.

This clonotype has only a few counts. The J gene is TRBJ2-3, the V gene TRBV7-2; perhaps TRBD2 as D (6 bases). Germline assignment: CDR1 SGHTA and CDR2 FQGNSA. With 5 bases removed from V and 2 bases from J, the gap between germline ends came to 17 bases. This CDR3 is 16 amino acids long. In DNA form, the CDR3 reads TGTGCCAGCAGCCGTGAGGCGGCTAGCGTCACAGATACGCAGTATTTT. Its protein product is CASSREAASVTDTQYF.

Only a few counts were recorded for this clonotype. This rearrangement joins TRBV29-1 to TRBJ2-7; TRBD2 is a possible D gene (7 bases). CDR3 size: 12 residues. Germline assignment: CDR1 SQVTM and CDR2 ANQGSEA. V shed 5 bases and J shed 2 bases, with 10 bases lying between them. CDR3 in DNA: TGCAGCGTTCGGGGGGCCCCCTACGAGCAGTACTTC. It codes for CSVRGAPYEQYF.

The chain couples TRBV10-3 to TRBJ1-1; weak D call: TRBD1 (5 bases). V was pared by 3 bases and J by 0 bases, with 20 bases between. CDR3 length equals 18 residues. Germline lookup yields CDR1 ENHRY and CDR2 SYGVKD. The CDR3 DNA sequence: TGTGCCATCAGTGACATCCCCGCGGGGGGATTCATGAACACTGAAGCTTTCTTT. Protein sequence: CAISDIPAGGFMNTEAFF.

The chain couples TRBV7-2 to TRBJ2-4; TRBD2 aligns across 9 bases. The DNA end is more similar to TRBJ2-5, so the J call may be wrong. This CDR3 region has 18 residues. Germline CDR1 reads SGHTA; CDR2 reads FQGNSA. The CDR3 sequence: CASSFVAGGADIEETQYF. CDR3 nucleotide sequence: TGTGCCAGCAGCTTTGTCGCGGGAGGGGCCGATATTGAGGAGACCCAGTACTTC.